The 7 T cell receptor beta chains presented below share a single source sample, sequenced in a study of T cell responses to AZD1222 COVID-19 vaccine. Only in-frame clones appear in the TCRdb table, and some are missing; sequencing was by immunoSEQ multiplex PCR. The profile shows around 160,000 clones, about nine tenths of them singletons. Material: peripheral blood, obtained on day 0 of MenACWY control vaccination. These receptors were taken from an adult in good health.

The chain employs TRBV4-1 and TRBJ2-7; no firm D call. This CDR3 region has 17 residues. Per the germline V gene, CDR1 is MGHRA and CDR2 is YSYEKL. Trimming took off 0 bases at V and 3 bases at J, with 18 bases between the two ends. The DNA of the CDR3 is TGCGCCAGCAGCCAAGATCCCTTCTCACTTCGAAGCTACGAGCAGTACTTC. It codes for CASSQDPFSLRSYEQYF.

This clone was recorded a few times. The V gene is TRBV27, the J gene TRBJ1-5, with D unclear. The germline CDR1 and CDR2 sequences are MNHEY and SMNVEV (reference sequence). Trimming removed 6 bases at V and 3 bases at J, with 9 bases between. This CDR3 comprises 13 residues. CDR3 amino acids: CASRARNNQPQHF. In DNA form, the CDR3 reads TGTGCCAGCAGAGCCAGGAACAATCAGCCCCAGCATTTT.

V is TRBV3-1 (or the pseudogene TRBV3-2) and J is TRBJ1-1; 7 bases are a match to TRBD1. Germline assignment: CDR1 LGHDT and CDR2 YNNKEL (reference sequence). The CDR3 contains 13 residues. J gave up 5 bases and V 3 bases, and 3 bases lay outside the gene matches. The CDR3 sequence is CASSQGQLTEAFF. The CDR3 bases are TGTGCCAGCAGCCAGGGACAGCTAACTGAAGCTTTCTTT.

The CDR3 region is CASSLDRGEVQFF. CDR3 in DNA: TGTGCCAGCAGCTTAGACCGGGGGGAGGTGCAGTTCTTC. The chain recombines TRBV7-9 with TRBJ2-1; 7 bases line up with TRBD2. With V trimmed by 1 base and J by 12 bases, 6 bases remained unmatched. Per the germline V gene, CDR1 is SEHNR and CDR2 is FQNEAQ (reference sequence). This CDR3 has 13 residues.

CDR3 loop: CSASTDTSTDTQYF. Written as DNA, the CDR3 is TGCAGTGCTAGTACGGACACCAGCACAGATACGCAGTATTTT. The genes are TRBV20-1 and TRBJ2-3; a weak D match, TRBD1 (5 bases). With 3 bases removed from V and 0 bases from J, the gap between germline ends came to 10 bases. The CDR3 spans 14 residues. Germline V gene lookup returns CDR1 DFQATT and CDR2 SNEGSKA (reference sequence).

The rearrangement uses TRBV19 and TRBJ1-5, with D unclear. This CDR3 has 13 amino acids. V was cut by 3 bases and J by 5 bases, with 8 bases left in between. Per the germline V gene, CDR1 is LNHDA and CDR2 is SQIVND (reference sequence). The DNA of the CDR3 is TGTGCCAGTAGTATGATCCGGGATCAGCCCCAGCATTTT. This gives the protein CASSMIRDQPQHF.

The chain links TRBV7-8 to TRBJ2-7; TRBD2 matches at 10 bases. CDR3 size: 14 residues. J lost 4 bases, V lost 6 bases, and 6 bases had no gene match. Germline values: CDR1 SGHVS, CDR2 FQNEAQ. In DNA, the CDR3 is TGTGCCAGCAGACCTGGACTAGCGGTATACGAGCAGTACTTC. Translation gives CASRPGLAVYEQYF. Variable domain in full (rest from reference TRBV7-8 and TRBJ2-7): GAGVSQSPRYKVAKRGQDVALRCDPISGHVSLFWYQQALGQGPEFLTYFQNEAQLDKSGLPSDRFFAERPEGSVSTLKIQRTQQEDSAVYLCASRPGLAVYEQYFGPGTRLTVT.